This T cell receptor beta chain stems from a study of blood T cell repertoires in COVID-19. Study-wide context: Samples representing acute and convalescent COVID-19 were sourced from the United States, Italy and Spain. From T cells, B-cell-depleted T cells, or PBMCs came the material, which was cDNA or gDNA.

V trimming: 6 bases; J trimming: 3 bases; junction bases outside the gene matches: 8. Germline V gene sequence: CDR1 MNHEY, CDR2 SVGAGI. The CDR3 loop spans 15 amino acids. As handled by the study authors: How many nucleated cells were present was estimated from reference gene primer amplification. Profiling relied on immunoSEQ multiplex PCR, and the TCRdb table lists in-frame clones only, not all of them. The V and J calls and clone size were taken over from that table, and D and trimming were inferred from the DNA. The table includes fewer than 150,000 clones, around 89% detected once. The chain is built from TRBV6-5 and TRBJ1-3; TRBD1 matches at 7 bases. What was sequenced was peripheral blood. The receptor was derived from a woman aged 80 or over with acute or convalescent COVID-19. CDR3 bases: TGTGCCAGCAGCTTTGACAGGGCGAATGGAAACACCATATATTTT. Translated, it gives CASSFDRANGNTIYF.